This TCR beta chain was recorded in a study of blood T cell repertoires in COVID-19 (dated by TCRdb to 2020 to 2022). With respect to the entire study: Samples from collaborators originated in the United States, Italy and Spain and spanned both the acute and convalescent phases of COVID-19. The material from the prospective study consisted of cDNA or gDNA derived from T cells, B-cell-depleted T cells, or PBMCs. The dataset comprised deeply sampled blood TCRbeta repertoires from subjects exposed to, actively infected with, or recovered from COVID-19. A freely available public database, intended as a resource for researchers studying the immune response to SARS-CoV-2, is where the repertoires were released. Samples were obtained from the ongoing ImmuneRACE study (first 160 participants) and from about 1,300 subjects provided by 6 global collaborators. A de-identified subject ID, COVID-19 status, age in years and sex were almost always included in the sample metadata. HLA class I and class II types, where available, came from metadata supplied by the sample provider rather than from assay-based typing. Paper-wide results and their limitations: Clinical and demographic metadata were provided uncurated, with the amount varying by source and participant.

The immunoSEQ Assay, a bias-controlled multiplex PCR, was used to amplify TCRbeta CDR3 regions from genomic DNA. In the original analysis: Nucleated cell counts per sample were estimated from amplification of reference gene primers within the assay. To quantify the absolute abundance of each unique TCRbeta CDR3 rearrangement, sequence reads were collapsed and filtered. For each sample, productive Simpson clonality was calculated by taking the square root of Simpson's diversity index across productive rearrangements. TCRdb carries this immuneACCESS record with in-frame sequences only. Its versions omit some clonotypes, under half of them owing to an unresolved V gene in the studies checked, with the rest unexplained. That table gives V, J and clone size, and the DNA gave D and trimming. The sample profile shows about 200,000 clones; 80% to 85% of them were found once. Clones ranked in the top ten supply approximately 7.6% of the sample.

In Seattle, one collaborating source enrolled patients while the infection was active and tracked those patients longitudinally over the course of disease. Collaborating institutions collected whole blood in K2EDTA tubes following their own protocols. For TCRbeta analysis, collaborator samples were shipped as frozen whole blood, as isolated PBMCs, or as DNA extracted from either sample type. To note about this clone: Its antigen target is currently unknown. Within one base of it there is no much larger clone, and no base qualities were kept.

From cysteine to phenylalanine, the CDR3 is 16 amino acids long. Only the CDR3 DNA stays, 48 bases, in frame from base 1. CDR1 and CDR2 are read off the germline V gene as SGDLS and YYNGEE. V loses 3 bases at its end and J loses 6 bases; junction bases beyond the gene matches: 8. Sequencing input: peripheral blood. The rearranged chain carries TRBV9 and TRBJ2-1; 11 bases in the middle match TRBD2. The TCR comes from a woman over 75 with COVID-19, enrolled during active disease. CDR3 region: CASSGLSGRAVNEQFF. The nucleotide sequence is given as TGTGCCAGCAGCGGGCTTAGCGGGAGGGCCGTCAATGAGCAGTTCTTC.